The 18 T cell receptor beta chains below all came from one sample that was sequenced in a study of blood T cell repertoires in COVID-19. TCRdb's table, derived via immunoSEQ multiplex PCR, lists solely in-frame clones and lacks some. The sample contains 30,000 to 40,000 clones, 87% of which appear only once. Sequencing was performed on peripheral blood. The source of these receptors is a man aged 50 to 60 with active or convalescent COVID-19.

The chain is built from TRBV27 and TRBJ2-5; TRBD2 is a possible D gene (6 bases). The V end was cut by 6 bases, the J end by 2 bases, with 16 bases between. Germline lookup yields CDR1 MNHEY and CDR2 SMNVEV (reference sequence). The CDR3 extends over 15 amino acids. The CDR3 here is CASRHSGAFQETQYF. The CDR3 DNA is TGTGCCAGCAGGCACTCGGGAGCGTTTCAAGAGACCCAGTACTTC.

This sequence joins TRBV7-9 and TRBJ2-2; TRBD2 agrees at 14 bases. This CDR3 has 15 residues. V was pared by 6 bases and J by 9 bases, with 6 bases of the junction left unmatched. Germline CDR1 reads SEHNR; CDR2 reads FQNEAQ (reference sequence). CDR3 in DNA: TGTGCCAGCAGAGCCGGGACTAGCGGGAGCCGGGAGCTGTTTTTT. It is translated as CASRAGTSGSRELFF.

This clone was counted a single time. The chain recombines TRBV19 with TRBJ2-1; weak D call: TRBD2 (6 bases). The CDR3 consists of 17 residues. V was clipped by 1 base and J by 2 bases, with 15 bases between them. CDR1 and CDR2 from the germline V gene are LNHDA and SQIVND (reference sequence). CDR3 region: CASSIGGSSGTYNEQFF. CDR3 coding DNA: TGTGCCAGTAGTATAGGGGGGAGTAGCGGAACCTACAATGAGCAGTTCTTC.

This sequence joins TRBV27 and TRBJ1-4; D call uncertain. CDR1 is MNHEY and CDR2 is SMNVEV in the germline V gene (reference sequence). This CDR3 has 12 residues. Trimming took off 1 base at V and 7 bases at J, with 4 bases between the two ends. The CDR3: CASSLFGEKLFF. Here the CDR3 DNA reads TGTGCCAGCAGTTTATTCGGTGAAAAACTGTTTTTT. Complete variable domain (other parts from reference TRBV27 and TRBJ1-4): EAQVTQNPRYLITVTGKKLTVTCSQNMNHEYMSWYRQDPGLGLRQIYYSMNVEVTDKGDVPEGYKVSRKEKRNFPLILESPSPNQTSLYFCASSLFGEKLFFGSGTQLSVL.

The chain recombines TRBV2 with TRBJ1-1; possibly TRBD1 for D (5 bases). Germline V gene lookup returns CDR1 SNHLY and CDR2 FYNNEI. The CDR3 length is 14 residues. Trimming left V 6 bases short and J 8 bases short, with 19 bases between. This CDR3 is CASREQQESLEAFF. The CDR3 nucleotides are TGTGCCAGCAGGGAACAACAGGAGTCCCTAGAAGCTTTCTTT.

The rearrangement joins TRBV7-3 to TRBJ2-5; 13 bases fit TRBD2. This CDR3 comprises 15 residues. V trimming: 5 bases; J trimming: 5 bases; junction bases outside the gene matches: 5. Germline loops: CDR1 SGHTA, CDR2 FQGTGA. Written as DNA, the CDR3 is TGTGCCAGCAGCCTACTAGCGGGAGGGTGGGAGACCCAGTACTTC. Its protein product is CASSLLAGGWETQYF.

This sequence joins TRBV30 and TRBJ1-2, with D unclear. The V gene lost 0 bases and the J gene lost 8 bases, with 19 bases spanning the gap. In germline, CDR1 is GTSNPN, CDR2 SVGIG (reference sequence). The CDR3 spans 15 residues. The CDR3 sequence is CAWSVRLFGRRGYTF. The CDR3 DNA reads TGTGCCTGGAGTGTACGTTTATTTGGCAGGCGCGGCTACACCTTC. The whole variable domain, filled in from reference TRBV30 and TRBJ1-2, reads SQTIHQWPATLVQPVGSPLSLECTVEGTSNPNLYWYRQAAGRGLQLLFYSVGIGQISSEVPQNLSASRPQDRQFILSSKKLLLSDSGFYLCAWSVRLFGRRGYTFGSGTRLTVV.

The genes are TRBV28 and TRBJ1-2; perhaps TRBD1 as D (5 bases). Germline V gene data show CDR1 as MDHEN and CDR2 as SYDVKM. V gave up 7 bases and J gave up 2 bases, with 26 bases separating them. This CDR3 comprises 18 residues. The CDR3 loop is CASTPGGRVSVENYGYTF. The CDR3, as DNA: TGTGCCAGCACCCCGGGGGGAAGAGTAAGTGTAGAGAACTATGGCTACACCTTC.

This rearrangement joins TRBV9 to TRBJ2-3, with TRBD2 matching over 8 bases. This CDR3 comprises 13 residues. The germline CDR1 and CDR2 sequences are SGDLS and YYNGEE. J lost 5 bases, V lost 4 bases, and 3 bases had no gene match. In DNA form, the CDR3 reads TGTGCCAGCAGCCCCCTAGCGGGAGATACGCAGTATTTT. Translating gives CASSPLAGDTQYF. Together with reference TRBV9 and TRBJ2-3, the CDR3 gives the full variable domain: DSGVTQTPKHLITATGQRVTLRCSPRSGDLSVYWYQQSLDQGLQFLIQYYNGEERAKGNILERFSAQQFPDLHSELNLSSLELGDSALYFCASSPLAGDTQYFGPGTRLTVL.

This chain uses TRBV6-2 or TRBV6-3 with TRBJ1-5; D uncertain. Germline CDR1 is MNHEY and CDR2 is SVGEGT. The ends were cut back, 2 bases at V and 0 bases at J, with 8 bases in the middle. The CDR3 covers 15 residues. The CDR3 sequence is CASSYRLSSNQPQHF. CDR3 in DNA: TGTGCCAGCAGTTACCGGTTGTCTAGCAATCAGCCCCAGCATTTT.

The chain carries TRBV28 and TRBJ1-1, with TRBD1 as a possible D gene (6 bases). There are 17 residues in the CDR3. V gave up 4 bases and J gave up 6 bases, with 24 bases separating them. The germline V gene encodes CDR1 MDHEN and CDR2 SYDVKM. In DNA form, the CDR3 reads TGTGCCAGCAGTTCCCCGTTGGGGGGCGGGGGTGGATCTGAAGCTTTCTTT. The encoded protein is CASSSPLGGGGGSEAFF.

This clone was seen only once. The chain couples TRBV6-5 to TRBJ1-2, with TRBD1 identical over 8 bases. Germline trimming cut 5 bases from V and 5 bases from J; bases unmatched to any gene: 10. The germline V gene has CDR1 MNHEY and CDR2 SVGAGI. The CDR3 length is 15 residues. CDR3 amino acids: CASSPIPGQDYGYTF. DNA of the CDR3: TGTGCCAGCAGTCCGATTCCGGGACAGGATTATGGCTACACCTTC.

CDR3 in amino acids: CASSRTGYEQYF. The CDR3 region has the DNA TGTGCCAGCTCAAGGACAGGCTACGAGCAGTACTTC. The chain has TRBV18 and TRBJ2-7; 7 nucleotides agree with TRBD1. Unmatched junction bases numbered 1, after V lost 5 bases and J lost 3 bases. Germline CDR1 and CDR2: KGHSH and LQKENI. The CDR3 totals 12 residues.

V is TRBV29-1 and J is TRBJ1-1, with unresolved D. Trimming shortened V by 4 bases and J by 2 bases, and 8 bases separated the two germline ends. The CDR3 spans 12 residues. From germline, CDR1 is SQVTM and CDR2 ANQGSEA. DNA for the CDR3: TGCAGCGTTGTAACTCACAACACTGAAGCTTTCTTT. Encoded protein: CSVVTHNTEAFF. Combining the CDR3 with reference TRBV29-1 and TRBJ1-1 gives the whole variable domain SAVISQKPSRDICQRGTSLTIQCQVDSQVTMMFWYRQQPGQSLTLIATANQGSEATYESGFVIDKFPISRPNLTFSTLTVSNMSPEDSSIYLCSVVTHNTEAFFGQGTRLTVV.

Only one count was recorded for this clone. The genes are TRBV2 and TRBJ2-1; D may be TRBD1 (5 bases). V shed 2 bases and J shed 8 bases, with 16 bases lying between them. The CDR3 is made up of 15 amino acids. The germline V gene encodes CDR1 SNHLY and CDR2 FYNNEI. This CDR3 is CASSEPAGYLYEQFF. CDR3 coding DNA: TGTGCCAGCAGTGAACCGGCAGGGTATCTTTATGAGCAGTTCTTC.

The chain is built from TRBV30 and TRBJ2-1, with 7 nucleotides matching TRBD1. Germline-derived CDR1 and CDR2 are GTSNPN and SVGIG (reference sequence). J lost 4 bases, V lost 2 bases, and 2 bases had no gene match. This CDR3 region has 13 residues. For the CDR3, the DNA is TGTGCCTGGAGTACGGACAGGTACAATGAGCAGTTCTTC. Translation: CAWSTDRYNEQFF.

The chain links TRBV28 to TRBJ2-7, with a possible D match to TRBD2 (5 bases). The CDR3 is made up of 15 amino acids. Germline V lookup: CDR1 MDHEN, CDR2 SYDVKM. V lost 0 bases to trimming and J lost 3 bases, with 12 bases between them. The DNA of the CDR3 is TGTGCCAGCAGTTTATGGGCAGGAGGCGACTACGAGCAGTACTTC. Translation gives CASSLWAGGDYEQYF.

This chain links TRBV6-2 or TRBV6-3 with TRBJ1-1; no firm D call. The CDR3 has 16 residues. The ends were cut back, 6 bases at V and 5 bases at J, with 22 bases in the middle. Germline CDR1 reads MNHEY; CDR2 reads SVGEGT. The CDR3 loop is CASSPLEHFPSTEAFF. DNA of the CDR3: TGTGCCAGCAGCCCCCTCGAGCATTTCCCTTCTACTGAAGCTTTCTTT.